Each of the 27 T cell receptor beta chains below was sequenced from the same sample in a study of shared clonotypes between healthy human individuals. Some clones are missing from TCRdb's copy, which holds only in-frame ones; the method was immunoSEQ multiplex PCR. The repertoire holds 1,500,000 or so clones, with approximately 98.5% as singletons. Sequenced sample: naive CD4+ T cells sorted from blood. Stated subset: CD45RA+ positively selected. These receptors were taken from a man under 40 in good health.

The J gene is TRBJ2-1, the V gene TRBV10-2; either TRBD1 or TRBD2 may fit D (5 bases each). The CDR3 sequence is 14 residues long. Germline lookup yields CDR1 WSHSY and CDR2 SAAADI. V was pared by 5 bases and J by 5 bases, with 13 bases between. The CDR3 DNA reads TGCGCCAGCAGTCCCGGGACCTGGAACAATGAGCAGTTCTTC. Amino acids: CASSPGTWNNEQFF.

V gene TRBV5-1 combines with J gene TRBJ2-5, with TRBD2 as a possible D gene (6 bases). CDR1 SGHRS and CDR2 YFSETQ come from the germline V gene. Trimming left V 5 bases short and J 3 bases short, with 14 bases between. The CDR3 has 14 amino acids. The CDR3 nucleotides read TGCGCCAGCAGTTGGAGGGTCTGGGAAGAGACCCAGTACTTC. Translating gives CASSWRVWEETQYF. The full variable domain, rest sourced from reference TRBV5-1 and TRBJ2-5, is KAGVTQTPRYLIKTRGQQVTLSCSPISGHRSVSWYQQTPGQGLQFLFEYFSETQRNKGNFPGRFSGRQFSNSRSEMNVSTLELGDSALYLCASSWRVWEETQYFGPGTRLLVL.

J is TRBJ2-7 and V is TRBV27, with 7 bases aligning to TRBD2. CDR3 length equals 15 residues. V lost 3 bases, J lost 4 bases, and 9 bases stayed unmatched. Germline-derived CDR1 and CDR2 are MNHEY and SMNVEV (reference sequence). CDR3 in DNA: TGTGCCAGCAGTTTTGAAGCGGGATACTCTTACGAGCAGTACTTC. It specifies CASSFEAGYSYEQYF.

The CDR3 loop is CASSSGLAGINEQFF. CDR3 coding DNA: TGTGCCAGCAGTTCCGGACTAGCGGGAATCAATGAGCAGTTCTTC. This sequence joins TRBV27 and TRBJ2-1, with 12 nucleotides matching TRBD2. This CDR3 is 15 amino acids long. Trimming cost V 4 bases and J 6 bases; bases outside gene matches: 4. Germline V gene sequence: CDR1 MNHEY, CDR2 SMNVEV (reference sequence).

With respect to this clone: The junction departs from the called germline gene at one end, perhaps through a read error. The chain uses TRBV5-5 and TRBJ2-7; D might be TRBD1 (6 bases). CDR3 length: 14 residues. Looked up from germline, CDR1 is SGHKS and CDR2 is YYEKEE (reference sequence). DNA of the CDR3: TGTGCCAGCAGCTTGCTTTCAGGGGAAGTCGGAAAGAACTTC. It encodes CASSLLSGEVGKNF.

The rearrangement joins TRBV28 to TRBJ2-7; TRBD1 aligns across 10 bases. The V segment lost 6 bases and the J segment 2 bases; nucleotides outside the gene matches: 7. The CDR3 contains 15 residues. The germline gives CDR1 MDHEN, CDR2 SYDVKM. CDR3 protein: CASRTPGTGAYEQYF. CDR3 sequence (DNA): TGTGCCAGCAGGACCCCCGGGACAGGGGCCTACGAGCAGTACTTC. Variable domain in full (rest from reference TRBV28 and TRBJ2-7): DVKVTQSSRYLVKRTGEKVFLECVQDMDHENMFWYRQDPGLGLRLIYFSYDVKMKEKGDIPEGYSVSREKKERFSLILESASTNQTSMYLCASRTPGTGAYEQYFGPGTRLTVT.

The J gene is TRBJ1-3, the V gene TRBV28; no clear D. CDR1 and CDR2 from the germline V gene are MDHEN and SYDVKM. Trimming took 6 bases from V and 0 from J, leaving 12 bases between them. The CDR3 consists of 15 residues. The DNA of the CDR3 is TGTGCCAGCAGGAGGTCCCGGAGCTCTGGAAACACCATATATTTT. Its protein product is CASRRSRSSGNTIYF.

This clone was counted a single time. The gene calls are TRBV29-1 and TRBJ2-7; perhaps TRBD2 as D (5 bases). Germline CDR1 SQVTM, CDR2 ANQGSEA. The CDR3 consists of 13 residues. Trimming cost V 2 bases and J 2 bases, with 10 bases left between them. The CDR3 DNA is TGCAGCGTTGAACGGACTGGCACCTACGAGCAGTACTTC. This encodes CSVERTGTYEQYF.

V gene TRBV28 combines with J gene TRBJ2-5; D tentatively fits TRBD1 or TRBD2 (5 bases each). The CDR3 is made up of 15 amino acids. From germline, CDR1 is MDHEN and CDR2 SYDVKM. Trimming shortened V by 7 bases and J by 7 bases, and 22 bases separated the two germline ends. CDR3 amino acids: CASTYRDRRPRTQYF. The CDR3 DNA is TGTGCCAGCACCTATCGGGACCGAAGACCACGGACCCAGTACTTC.

This sequence joins TRBV4-1 and TRBJ2-5; 8 positions match TRBD1. Germline lookup yields CDR1 MGHRA and CDR2 YSYEKL. With 2 bases clipped from V and 4 bases from J, the junction kept 6 bases outside the gene matches. The CDR3 loop spans 15 amino acids. This chain's CDR3 is CASSQPETGVETQYF. The CDR3 DNA follows: TGCGCCAGCAGCCAACCCGAGACAGGGGTAGAGACCCAGTACTTC.

This sequence joins TRBV11-2 and TRBJ2-3; possible D gene TRBD2, 6 bases. Deletions cut 1 base from V and 2 bases from J, with 13 bases between. Looked up from germline, CDR1 is SGHAT and CDR2 is FQNNGV. The CDR3 covers 16 residues. The chain's CDR3 is CASSLVGSGHTDTQYF. DNA for the CDR3: TGTGCCAGCAGCTTAGTAGGTAGCGGTCACACAGATACGCAGTATTTT.

V and J are TRBV7-9 and TRBJ2-5, with TRBD2 matching 9 bases. V lost 5 bases and J lost 3; bases outside the gene matches: 4. Germline CDR1 is SEHNR and CDR2 is FQNEAQ (reference sequence). The CDR3 spans 14 residues. The CDR3 sequence: CASSRLAGEETQYF. The CDR3 DNA reads as TGTGCCAGCAGCCGATTAGCGGGAGAAGAGACCCAGTACTTC.

This chain joins TRBV18 and TRBJ2-3, with 8 nucleotides matching TRBD2. Germline CDR1 is KGHSH and CDR2 is LQKENI. This CDR3 is 14 amino acids long. After removal of 3 bases from V and 4 bases from J, the junction contained 3 bases not matched to a gene. The CDR3 spells CASSPGGRPDTQYF. The CDR3 nucleotides read TGTGCCAGCTCACCTGGCGGGAGGCCAGATACGCAGTATTTT.

This clone showed up just once. V is TRBV7-2 and J is TRBJ2-7; possible D gene TRBD1, 5 bases. The germline V gene has CDR1 SGHTA and CDR2 FQGNSA. The V gene lost 5 bases and the J gene lost 3 bases, with 14 bases spanning the gap. This CDR3 contains 14 residues. DNA of the CDR3: TGTGCCAGCAGCCAGGGCCCAGGGCGCTACGAGCAGTACTTC. Protein sequence: CASSQGPGRYEQYF. The whole variable domain, filled in from reference TRBV7-2 and TRBJ2-7, reads GAGVSQSPSNKVTEKGKDVELRCDPISGHTALYWYRQSLGQGLEFLIYFQGNSAPDKSGLPSDRFSAERTGGSVSTLTIQRTQQEDSAVYLCASSQGPGRYEQYFGPGTRLTVT.

This chain joins TRBV6-1 and TRBJ2-1; the match to TRBD2 covers 9 bases. Trimming took 7 bases from V and 6 from J; bases not matched to a gene: 7. The germline V gene encodes CDR1 MNHNS and CDR2 SASEGT. The CDR3 is 14 residues long. The CDR3 nucleotides are TGTGCCAGCACTTTAGCGGGAGTATCCAATGAGCAGTTCTTC. Protein product: CASTLAGVSNEQFF.

The chain links TRBV4-1 to TRBJ2-7; 11 bases are a match to TRBD2. V was clipped by 0 bases and J by 2 bases; unmatched bases: 3. The CDR3 is 16 residues long. Germline loops: CDR1 MGHRA, CDR2 YSYEKL. CDR3 bases: TGCGCCAGCAGCCAAGAGGTAGCGGGAGGGGCCTACGAGCAGTACTTC. Amino acid sequence: CASSQEVAGGAYEQYF.

The gene calls are TRBV28 and TRBJ2-2; D may be TRBD2 (6 bases). Germline V gives CDR1 MDHEN, CDR2 SYDVKM. V was pared by 5 bases and J by 2 bases, with 18 bases between. The CDR3 has 17 residues. This CDR3 is CASSDQFRGLNTGELFF. The CDR3 nucleotides read TGTGCCAGCAGTGATCAGTTTAGGGGACTTAACACCGGGGAGCTGTTTTTT. Variable domain in full (rest from reference TRBV28 and TRBJ2-2): DVKVTQSSRYLVKRTGEKVFLECVQDMDHENMFWYRQDPGLGLRLIYFSYDVKMKEKGDIPEGYSVSREKKERFSLILESASTNQTSMYLCASSDQFRGLNTGELFFGEGSRLTVL.

The chain recombines TRBV5-5 with TRBJ2-1, with TRBD2 matching over 11 bases. V dropped 4 bases and J dropped 9; count of bases not matched to a gene: 12. CDR1 is SGHKS and CDR2 is YYEKEE in the germline V gene (reference sequence). This CDR3 comprises 16 residues. The CDR3 DNA sequence: TGTGCCAGCAGCCGGGGGAGAGTAGCGGGAGGGCCTGAGCAGTTCTTC. This translates into CASSRGRVAGGPEQFF.

The count of this clone is one. This chain links TRBV6-6 with TRBJ1-5, with 7 bases lining up with TRBD1. This CDR3 is built from 16 residues. V lost 6 bases and J lost 0; bases outside the gene matches: 8. Germline lookup yields CDR1 MNHNY and CDR2 SVGAGI (reference sequence). This CDR3 is CASRQQGTTSNQPQHF. The DNA for the CDR3 is TGTGCCAGCAGGCAACAGGGGACAACTAGCAATCAGCCCCAGCATTTT.

The gene calls are TRBV5-5 and TRBJ2-6; D is undetermined. This CDR3 comprises 14 residues. Germline lookup yields CDR1 SGHKS and CDR2 YYEKEE (reference sequence). With 6 bases removed from V and 4 bases from J, the gap between germline ends came to 11 bases. In DNA form, the CDR3 reads TGTGCCAGCACCCTCGGTCCAGGGGCCAACGTCCTGACTTTC. Translated, it gives CASTLGPGANVLTF.

The chain carries TRBV6-5 and TRBJ2-7, with TRBD1 matching 11 bases. Germline lookup yields CDR1 MNHEY and CDR2 SVGAGI. After removal of 2 bases from V and 7 bases from J, the junction contained 1 base not matched to a gene. CDR3 length: 13 amino acids. CDR3 amino acids: CASSYGTGGEQYF. In nucleotides, the CDR3 is TGTGCCAGCAGTTACGGGACAGGGGGAGAGCAGTACTTC.

V gene TRBV10-3 combines with J gene TRBJ1-1; 9 bases are shared with TRBD1. The J segment lost 5 bases and the V segment lost 10 bases, leaving 8 bases of the junction unmatched. Germline CDR1 and CDR2: ENHRY and SYGVKD. This CDR3 is 13 amino acids long. The CDR3 DNA follows: TGTGCCACCGTGTTGGACAGGGGAACTGAAGCTTTCTTT. It is translated as CATVLDRGTEAFF.

The chain uses TRBV6-6 and TRBJ2-7, with 12 nucleotides matching TRBD2. There are 13 residues in the CDR3. The V gene's germline CDR1 is MNHNY and CDR2 SVGAGI (reference sequence). V was clipped by 4 bases and J by 7 bases; unmatched bases: 2. CDR3 in amino acids: CASSSSGRAEQYF. The DNA of the CDR3 is TGTGCCAGCAGTTCTAGCGGGAGGGCAGAGCAGTACTTC.

The chain has TRBV19 and TRBJ1-1; 9 positions agree with TRBD1. Unmatched junction bases numbered 7, after V lost 4 bases and J lost 7 bases. The CDR3 has 14 residues. The germline V gene has CDR1 LNHDA and CDR2 SQIVND (reference sequence). This chain's CDR3 is CASSNRDREGEAFF. CDR3 sequence (DNA): TGTGCCAGTAGTAACCGGGACAGGGAGGGTGAAGCTTTCTTT. The full variable domain, completed using reference TRBV19 and TRBJ1-1, is DGGITQSPKYLFRKEGQNVTLSCEQNLNHDAMYWYRQDPGQGLRLIYYSQIVNDFQKGDIAEGYSVSREKKESFPLTVTSAQKNPTAFYLCASSNRDREGEAFFGQGTRLTVV.

The chain is built from TRBV28 and TRBJ2-1; tentative D call: TRBD2 (6 bases). This CDR3 region has 15 residues. Per the germline V gene, CDR1 is MDHEN and CDR2 is SYDVKM. V lost 3 bases and J 1 base, leaving 10 bases between the germline ends. The CDR3 region is CASSFRDFSYNEQFF. DNA of the CDR3: TGTGCCAGCAGTTTCCGGGACTTTTCCTACAATGAGCAGTTCTTC.

This chain connects TRBV5-1 to TRBJ2-3; 9 bases align to TRBD2. Losses at the gene ends were 0 bases for V and 2 bases for J; bases not matched to a gene: 4. CDR3 length: 16 amino acids. CDR1 is SGHRS, CDR2 YFSETQ, per germline. CDR3 loop: CASSLGLADPTDTQYF. The CDR3 DNA is TGCGCCAGCAGCTTGGGACTAGCGGACCCCACAGATACGCAGTATTTT.

As concerns this clone: Other DNA variants within this sample encode the same CDR3. The V gene is TRBV29-1, the J gene TRBJ2-3; D remains unclear. Germline loops: CDR1 SQVTM, CDR2 ANQGSEA. The CDR3 has 11 amino acids. Trimming stripped 5 bases from V and 0 bases from J, with 3 bases between. The CDR3 loop reads CSVPSTDTQYF. CDR3 nucleotide sequence: TGCAGCGTTCCTAGCACAGATACGCAGTATTTT.